This T cell receptor (beta chain) was found in a study of shared clonotypes between healthy human individuals. Study overall: Researchers assigned three CD4 naive, three CD4 memory, two CD8 naive and one CD8 memory plate to each donor.

Some clones are missing from TCRdb's copy, which holds only in-frame ones; the method was immunoSEQ multiplex PCR. The table records 850,000 to 1,200,000 clones, 60% to 80% of them present only once. From germline, CDR1 is MNHNS and CDR2 SASEGT. This CDR3 is 14 amino acids long. Study-wide findings and caveats: Clonotype sharing among donors, it was expected, would be affected by sequencing depth.

On this clone itself: What it binds is unknown. One end of the junction is discordant with germline, which a read error may explain.

The TCR originated in a man aged 18 to 29 in good health. The sample consisted of memory CD4+ T cells sorted from blood. The subset was: CD45RA-negative fraction. The genes are TRBV6-1 and TRBJ1-6; TRBD1 might be the D (5 bases). CDR3 residues: CASRRGSDNSPLHF. The DNA of the CDR3 is TGTGCCAGCAGGAGGGGCTCCGATAATTCACCCCTCCACTTT.